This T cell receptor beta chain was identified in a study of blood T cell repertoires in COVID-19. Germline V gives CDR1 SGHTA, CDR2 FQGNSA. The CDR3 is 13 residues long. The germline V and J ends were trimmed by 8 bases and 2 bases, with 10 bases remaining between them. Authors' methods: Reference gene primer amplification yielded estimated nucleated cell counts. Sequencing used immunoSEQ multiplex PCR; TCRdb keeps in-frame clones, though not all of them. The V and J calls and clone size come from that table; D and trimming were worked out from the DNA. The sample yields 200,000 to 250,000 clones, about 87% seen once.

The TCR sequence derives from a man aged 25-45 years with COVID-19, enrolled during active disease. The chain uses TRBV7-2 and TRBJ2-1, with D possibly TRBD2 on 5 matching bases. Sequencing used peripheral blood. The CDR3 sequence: CASQLEAYNEQFF. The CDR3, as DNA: TGTGCCAGCCAGCTGGAGGCCTACAATGAGCAGTTCTTC.